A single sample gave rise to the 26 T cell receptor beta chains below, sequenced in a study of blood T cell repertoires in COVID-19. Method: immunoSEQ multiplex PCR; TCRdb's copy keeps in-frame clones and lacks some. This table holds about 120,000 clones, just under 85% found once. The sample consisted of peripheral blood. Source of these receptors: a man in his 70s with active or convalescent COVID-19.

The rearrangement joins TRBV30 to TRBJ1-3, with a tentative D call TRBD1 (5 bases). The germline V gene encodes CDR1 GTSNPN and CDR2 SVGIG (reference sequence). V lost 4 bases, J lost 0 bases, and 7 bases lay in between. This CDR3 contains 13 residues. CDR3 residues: CAWTGVSGNTIYF. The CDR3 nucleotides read TGTGCCTGGACGGGGGTCTCTGGAAACACCATATATTTT.

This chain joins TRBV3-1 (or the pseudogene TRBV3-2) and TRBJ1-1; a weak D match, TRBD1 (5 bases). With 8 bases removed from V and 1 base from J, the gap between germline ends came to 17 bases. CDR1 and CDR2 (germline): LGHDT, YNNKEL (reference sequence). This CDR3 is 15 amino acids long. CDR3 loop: CASGSMGGGNTEAFF. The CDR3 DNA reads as TGTGCCAGCGGGTCCATGGGCGGGGGGAACACTGAAGCTTTCTTT.

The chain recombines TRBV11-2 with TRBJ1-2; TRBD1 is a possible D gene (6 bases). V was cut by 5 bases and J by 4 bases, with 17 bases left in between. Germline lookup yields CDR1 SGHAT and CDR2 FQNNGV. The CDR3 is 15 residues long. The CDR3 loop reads CASSPPGAHLYGYTF. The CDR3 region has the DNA TGTGCCAGCAGCCCTCCAGGGGCTCACCTCTATGGCTACACCTTC.

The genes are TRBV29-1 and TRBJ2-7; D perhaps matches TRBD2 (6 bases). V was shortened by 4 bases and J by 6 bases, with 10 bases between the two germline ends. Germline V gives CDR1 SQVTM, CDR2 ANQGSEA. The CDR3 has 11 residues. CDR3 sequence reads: CSVGGGGEQYF. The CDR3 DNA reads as TGCAGCGTTGGGGGAGGCGGCGAGCAGTACTTC.

Written as DNA, the CDR3 is TGTGCCAGCAGCTCCCGGGGCGGGAGCGGCACAGATACGCAGTATTTT. Amino acids: CASSSRGGSGTDTQYF. V gene TRBV7-2 combines with J gene TRBJ2-3; 7 bases are shared with TRBD2. V lost 4 bases, J lost 1 base, and 8 bases stayed unmatched. This CDR3 contains 16 residues. Germline V gene data show CDR1 as SGHTA and CDR2 as FQGNSA.

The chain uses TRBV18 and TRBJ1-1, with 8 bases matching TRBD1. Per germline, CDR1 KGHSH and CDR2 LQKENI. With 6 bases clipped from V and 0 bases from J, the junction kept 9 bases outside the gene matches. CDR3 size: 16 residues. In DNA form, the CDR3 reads TGTGCCAGCTCGCCCCAGGGGGCCATAGTGAACACTGAAGCTTTCTTT. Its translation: CASSPQGAIVNTEAFF.

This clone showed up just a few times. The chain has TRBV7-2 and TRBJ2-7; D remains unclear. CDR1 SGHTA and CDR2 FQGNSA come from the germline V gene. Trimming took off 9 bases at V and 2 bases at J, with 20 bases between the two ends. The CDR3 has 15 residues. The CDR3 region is CASQLTPGSTYEQYF. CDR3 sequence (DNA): TGTGCCAGTCAGCTTACTCCCGGGTCCACCTACGAGCAGTACTTC.

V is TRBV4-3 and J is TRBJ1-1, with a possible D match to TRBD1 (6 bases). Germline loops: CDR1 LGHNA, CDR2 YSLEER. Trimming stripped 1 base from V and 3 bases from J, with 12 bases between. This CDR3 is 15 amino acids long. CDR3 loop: CASSQVVRGDTEAFF. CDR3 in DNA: TGCGCCAGCAGCCAAGTGGTCAGGGGTGACACTGAAGCTTTCTTT.

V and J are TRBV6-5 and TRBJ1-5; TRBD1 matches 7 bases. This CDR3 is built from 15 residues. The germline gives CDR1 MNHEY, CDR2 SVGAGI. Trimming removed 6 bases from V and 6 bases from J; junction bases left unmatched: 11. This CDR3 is CASRRNRGFSQPQHF. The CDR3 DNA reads TGTGCCAGCAGAAGAAACAGGGGTTTTAGTCAGCCCCAGCATTTT.

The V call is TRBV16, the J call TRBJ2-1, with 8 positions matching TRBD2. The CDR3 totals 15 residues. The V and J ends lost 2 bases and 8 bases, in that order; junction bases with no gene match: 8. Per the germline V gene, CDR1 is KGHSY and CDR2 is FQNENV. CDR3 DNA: TGTGCCAGCAGCCAAGAGCGGGGGAGGGTGGATGAGCAGTTCTTC. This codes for CASSQERGRVDEQFF. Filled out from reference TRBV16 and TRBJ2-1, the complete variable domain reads GEEVAQTPKHLVRGEGQKAKLYCAPIKGHSYVFWYQQVLKNEFKFLISFQNENVFDETGMPKERFSAKCLPNSPCSLEIQATKLEDSAVYFCASSQERGRVDEQFFGPGTRLTVL.

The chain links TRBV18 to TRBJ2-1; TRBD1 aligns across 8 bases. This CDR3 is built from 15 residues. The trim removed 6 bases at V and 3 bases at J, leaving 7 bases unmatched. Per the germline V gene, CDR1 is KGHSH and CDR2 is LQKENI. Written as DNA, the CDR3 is TGTGCCAGCTCGCCCCAGGGGGCGGACTACAATGAGCAGTTCTTC. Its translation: CASSPQGADYNEQFF. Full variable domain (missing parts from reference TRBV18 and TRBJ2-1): NAGVMQNPRHLVRRRGQEARLRCSPMKGHSHVYWYRQLPEEGLKFMVYLQKENIIDESGMPKERFSAEFPKEGPSILRIQQVVRGDSAAYFCASSPQGADYNEQFFGPGTRLTVL.

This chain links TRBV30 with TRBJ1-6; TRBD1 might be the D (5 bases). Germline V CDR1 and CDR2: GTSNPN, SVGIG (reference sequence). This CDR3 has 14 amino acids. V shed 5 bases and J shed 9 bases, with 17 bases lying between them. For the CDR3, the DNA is TGTGCCTGGGGGGGGGAGGATTGGGCTTCACCCCTCCACTTT. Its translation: CAWGGEDWASPLHF. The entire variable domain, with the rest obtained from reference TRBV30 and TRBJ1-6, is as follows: SQTIHQWPATLVQPVGSPLSLECTVEGTSNPNLYWYRQAAGRGLQLLFYSVGIGQISSEVPQNLSASRPQDRQFILSSKKLLLSDSGFYLCAWGGEDWASPLHFGNGTRLTVT.

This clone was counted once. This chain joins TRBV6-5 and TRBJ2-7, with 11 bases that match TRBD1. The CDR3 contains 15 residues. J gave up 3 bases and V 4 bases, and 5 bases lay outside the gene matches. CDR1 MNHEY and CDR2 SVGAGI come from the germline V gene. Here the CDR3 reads CASSSGTGGFYEQYF. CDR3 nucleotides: TGTGCCAGCAGTTCCGGGACAGGGGGTTTCTACGAGCAGTACTTC.

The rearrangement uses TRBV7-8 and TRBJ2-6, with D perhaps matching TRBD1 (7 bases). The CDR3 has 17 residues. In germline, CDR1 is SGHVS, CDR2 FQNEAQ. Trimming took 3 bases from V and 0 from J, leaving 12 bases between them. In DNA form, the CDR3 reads TGTGCCAGCAGCTTGCGGGACAGTATCTCTGGGGCCAACGTCCTGACTTTC. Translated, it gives CASSLRDSISGANVLTF.

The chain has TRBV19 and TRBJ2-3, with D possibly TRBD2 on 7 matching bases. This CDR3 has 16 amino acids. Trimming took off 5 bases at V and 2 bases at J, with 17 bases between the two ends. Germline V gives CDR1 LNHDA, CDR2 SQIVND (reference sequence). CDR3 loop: CASSGGGLTFTDTQYF. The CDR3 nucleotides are TGTGCCAGTAGTGGAGGGGGACTAACCTTCACAGATACGCAGTATTTT.

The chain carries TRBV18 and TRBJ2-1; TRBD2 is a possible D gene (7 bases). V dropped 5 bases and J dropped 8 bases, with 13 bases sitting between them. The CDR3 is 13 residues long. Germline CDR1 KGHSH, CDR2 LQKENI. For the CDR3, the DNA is TGTGCCAGCTCAAACGGGGGGCTAGATGAGCAGTTCTTC. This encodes CASSNGGLDEQFF. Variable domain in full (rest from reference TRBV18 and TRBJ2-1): NAGVMQNPRHLVRRRGQEARLRCSPMKGHSHVYWYRQLPEEGLKFMVYLQKENIIDESGMPKERFSAEFPKEGPSILRIQQVVRGDSAAYFCASSNGGLDEQFFGPGTRLTVL.

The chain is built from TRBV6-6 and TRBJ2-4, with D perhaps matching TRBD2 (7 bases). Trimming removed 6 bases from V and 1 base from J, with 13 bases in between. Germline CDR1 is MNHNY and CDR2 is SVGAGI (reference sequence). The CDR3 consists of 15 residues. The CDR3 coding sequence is TGTGCCAGCAGCGGAGGGGGGGTGGCCAAAAACATTCAGTACTTC. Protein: CASSGGGVAKNIQYF.

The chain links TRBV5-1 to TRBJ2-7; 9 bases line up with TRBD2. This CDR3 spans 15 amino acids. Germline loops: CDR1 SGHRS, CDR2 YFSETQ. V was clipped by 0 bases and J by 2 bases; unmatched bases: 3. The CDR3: CASSLVVAGAYEQYF. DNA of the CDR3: TGCGCCAGCAGCTTGGTGGTAGCGGGGGCCTACGAGCAGTACTTC.

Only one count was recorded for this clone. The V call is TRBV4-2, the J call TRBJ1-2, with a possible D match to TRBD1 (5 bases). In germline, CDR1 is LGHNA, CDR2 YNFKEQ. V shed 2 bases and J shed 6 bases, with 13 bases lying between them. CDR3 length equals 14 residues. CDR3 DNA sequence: TGTGCCAGCAGCCAACGGGGGGAGGCGGATGGCTACACCTTC. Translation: CASSQRGEADGYTF.

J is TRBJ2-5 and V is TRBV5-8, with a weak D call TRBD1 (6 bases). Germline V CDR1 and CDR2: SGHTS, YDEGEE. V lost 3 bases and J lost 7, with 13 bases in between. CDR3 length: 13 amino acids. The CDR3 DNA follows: TGTGCCAGCAGCTGGGACACCCGGGGGACCCAGTACTTC. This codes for CASSWDTRGTQYF.

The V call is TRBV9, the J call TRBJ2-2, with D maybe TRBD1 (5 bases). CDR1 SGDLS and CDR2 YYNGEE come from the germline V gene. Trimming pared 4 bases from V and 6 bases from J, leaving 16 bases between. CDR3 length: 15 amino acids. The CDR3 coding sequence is TGTGCCAGCAGCCGAACCCTGCAGGGCTCCGGGGAGCTGTTTTTT. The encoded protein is CASSRTLQGSGELFF.

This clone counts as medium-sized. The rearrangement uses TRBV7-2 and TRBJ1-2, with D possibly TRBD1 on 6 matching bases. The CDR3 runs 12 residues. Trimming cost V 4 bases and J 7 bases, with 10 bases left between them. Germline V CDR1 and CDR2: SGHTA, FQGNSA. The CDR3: CASSWDIGGYTF. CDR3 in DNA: TGTGCCAGCAGCTGGGACATCGGTGGCTACACCTTC.

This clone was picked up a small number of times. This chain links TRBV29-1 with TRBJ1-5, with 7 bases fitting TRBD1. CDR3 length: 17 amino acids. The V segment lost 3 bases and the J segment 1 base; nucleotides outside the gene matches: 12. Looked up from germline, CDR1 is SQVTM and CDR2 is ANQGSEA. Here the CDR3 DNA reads TGCAGCGTTGATGGCGGACAGGCGGAACGGAGCAATCAGCCCCAGCATTTT. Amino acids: CSVDGGQAERSNQPQHF.

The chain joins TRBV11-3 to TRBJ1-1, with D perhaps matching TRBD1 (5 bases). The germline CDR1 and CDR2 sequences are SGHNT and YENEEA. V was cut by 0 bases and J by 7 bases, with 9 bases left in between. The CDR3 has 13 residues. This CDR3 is CASSLEKGYEAFF. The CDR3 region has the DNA TGTGCCAGCAGCTTAGAAAAGGGGTATGAAGCTTTCTTT.

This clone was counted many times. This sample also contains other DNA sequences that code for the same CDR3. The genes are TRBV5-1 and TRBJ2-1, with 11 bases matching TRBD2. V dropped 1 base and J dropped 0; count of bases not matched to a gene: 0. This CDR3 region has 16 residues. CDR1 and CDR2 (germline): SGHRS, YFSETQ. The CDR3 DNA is TGCGCCAGCAGCTTGACTAGCGGGAGCTCCTACAATGAGCAGTTCTTC. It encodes CASSLTSGSSYNEQFF.

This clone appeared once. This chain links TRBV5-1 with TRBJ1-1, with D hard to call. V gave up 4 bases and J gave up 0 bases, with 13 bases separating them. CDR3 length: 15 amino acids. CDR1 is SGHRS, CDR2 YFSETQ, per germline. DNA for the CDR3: TGCGCCAGCAGCCCAAAGAACGGTGTGAACACTGAAGCTTTCTTT. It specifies CASSPKNGVNTEAFF.